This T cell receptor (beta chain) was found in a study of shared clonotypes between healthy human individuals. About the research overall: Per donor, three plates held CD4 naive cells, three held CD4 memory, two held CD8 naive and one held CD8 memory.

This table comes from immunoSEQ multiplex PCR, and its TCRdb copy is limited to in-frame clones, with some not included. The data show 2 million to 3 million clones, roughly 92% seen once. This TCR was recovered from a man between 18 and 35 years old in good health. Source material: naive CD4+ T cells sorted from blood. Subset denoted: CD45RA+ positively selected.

The CDR3 DNA is TGTGCCAGCATCGCAGGGGGGCGGATCTACGAGCAGTACTTC. It translates to CASIAGGRIYEQYF. The chain is built from TRBV21-1 and TRBJ2-7; TRBD1 reflects the table's D call only, with no check against the DNA. TRBV21-1 is listed as a pseudogene. The CDR3 spans 14 residues.